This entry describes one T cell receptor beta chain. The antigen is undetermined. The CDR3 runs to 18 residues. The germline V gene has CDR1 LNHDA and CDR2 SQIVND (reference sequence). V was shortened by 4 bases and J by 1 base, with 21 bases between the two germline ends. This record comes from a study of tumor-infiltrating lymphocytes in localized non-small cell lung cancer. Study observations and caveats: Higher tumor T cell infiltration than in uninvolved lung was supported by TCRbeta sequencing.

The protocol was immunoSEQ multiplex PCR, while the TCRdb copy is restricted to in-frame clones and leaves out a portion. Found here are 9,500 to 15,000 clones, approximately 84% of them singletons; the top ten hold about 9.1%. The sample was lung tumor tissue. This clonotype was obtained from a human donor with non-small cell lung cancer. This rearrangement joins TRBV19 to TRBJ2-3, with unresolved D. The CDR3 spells CASSTNKFQELGTDTQYF. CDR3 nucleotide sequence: TGTGCCAGTAGTACCAACAAGTTCCAGGAGTTGGGCACAGATACGCAGTATTTT.